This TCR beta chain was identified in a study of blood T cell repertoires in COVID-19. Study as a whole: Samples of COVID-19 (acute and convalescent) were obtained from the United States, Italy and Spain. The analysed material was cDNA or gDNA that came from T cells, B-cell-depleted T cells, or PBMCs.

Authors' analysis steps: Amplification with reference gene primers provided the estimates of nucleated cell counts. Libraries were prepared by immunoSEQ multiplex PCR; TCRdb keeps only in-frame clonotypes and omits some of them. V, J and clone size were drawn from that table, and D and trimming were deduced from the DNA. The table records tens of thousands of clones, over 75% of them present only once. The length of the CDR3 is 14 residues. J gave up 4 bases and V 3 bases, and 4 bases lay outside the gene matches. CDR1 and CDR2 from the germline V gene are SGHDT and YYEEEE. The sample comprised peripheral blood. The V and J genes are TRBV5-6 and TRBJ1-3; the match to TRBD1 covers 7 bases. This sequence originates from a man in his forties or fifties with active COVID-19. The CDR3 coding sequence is TGTGCCAGCAGCTCGCTGGGACAGGGAAACACCATATATTTT. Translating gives CASSSLGQGNTIYF.